The present T cell receptor (beta chain) was sequenced within a study of blood T cell repertoires in COVID-19. Overall study context: COVID-19 samples from acute and convalescent phases originated in the United States, Italy and Spain. Sources were T cells, B-cell-depleted T cells, or PBMCs; the material itself was cDNA or gDNA.

Per the original data handling: Estimation of nucleated cell counts relied on the amplification of reference gene primers. Sequencing was performed with immunoSEQ multiplex PCR; in TCRdb, only in-frame clones are kept and a portion is missing. V, J and clone size are those of that table, while D and trimming were read from the DNA. Of some 6,900 clones in the sample, roughly nine tenths were seen once. The V gene's germline CDR1 is MNHEY and CDR2 SMNVEV (reference sequence). Trimming took 6 bases from V and 5 from J; bases not matched to a gene: 7. This CDR3 contains 14 residues. The V gene is TRBV27, the J gene TRBJ1-1, with TRBD1 identical over 9 bases. The source material was peripheral blood. The sequence was obtained from a human donor in a cohort sampled during active COVID-19. CDR3 protein: CASRKQGARTEAFF. The CDR3 DNA is TGTGCCAGCAGAAAACAGGGGGCAAGGACTGAAGCTTTCTTT.